The clone carrying this T cell receptor (beta chain) was counted only a few times. Antigen unknown. The CDR3 has 15 amino acids. CDR1 is SGHNT, CDR2 YENEEA, per germline. V lost 5 bases to trimming and J lost 2 bases; unmatched junction nucleotides: 6. Of the isolated RNA, all was reverse transcribed, and so the sequenced material was expressed TCRB transcripts. Only in-frame clones appear in the TCRdb table, and some are missing; sequencing was by immunoSEQ multiplex PCR. In the table there are under 400,000 clones, around 15% of which are singletons. The data were taken from a study of beta chain features in type 1 diabetes. Study results and caveats: Patients with type 1 diabetes showed fewer VDJ junction insertions and more deletions.

The rearrangement links TRBV11-3 to TRBJ1-5; 7 bases line up with TRBD1. Material: central memory CD4+ T cells from blood. This clonotype originated in a young man in good health. In nucleotides, the CDR3 is TGTGCCAGCAGCCCGATGGGACAGCGCAATCAGCCCCAGCATTTT. Translation gives CASSPMGQRNQPQHF.